One and the same sample provided the 29 T cell receptor beta chains below, sequenced in a study of Graves' ophthalmopathy and Graves' hyperthyroidism. Amplifying from RNA transcripts, the study obtained TCR beta CDR3 regions. In the first round, RT-PCR was carried out with HTBI primers, and a multiplex PCR formed the second round. TCRdb reanalysed the multiplex PCR reads using MiXCR and keeps one entry per CDR3 protein. The data contain over a million distinct CDR3 sequences, about 38% of them singletons. The sample taken for sequencing was peripheral blood or thyroid tissue (not recorded which). The receptors were sampled from an adult man with Graves' hyperthyroidism.

This clonotype appeared many times. The V gene is TRBV4-3, the J gene TRBJ2-5; tentatively, D is TRBD1 or TRBD2 (6 bases each). The CDR3 extends over 16 amino acids. CDR1 and CDR2 (germline): LGHNA, YSLEER. Trimming took off 0 bases at V and 4 bases at J, with 15 bases between the two ends. This CDR3 reads CASSQDATGARETQYF. DNA of the CDR3: TGCGCCAGCAGCCAAGACGCAACGGGGGCGCGAGAGACCCAGTACTTC.

J is TRBJ2-7 and V is TRBV5-1; D may be TRBD2 (6 bases). V lost 6 bases to trimming and J lost 2 bases, with 15 bases between them. The CDR3 totals 14 residues. Germline assignment: CDR1 SGHRS and CDR2 YFSETQ. CDR3 nucleotide sequence: TGCGCCAGCATGTATAGCGGAATTCCCTACGAGCAGTACTTC. Its protein is CASMYSGIPYEQYF. The full variable domain, in which reference TRBV5-1 and TRBJ2-7 provide the parts outside the CDR3, is KAGVTQTPRYLIKTRGQQVTLSCSPISGHRSVSWYQQTPGQGLQFLFEYFSETQRNKGNFPGRFSGRQFSNSRSEMNVSTLELGDSALYLCASMYSGIPYEQYFGPGTRLTVT.

This clonotype was seen repeatedly, ten times or more. The chain is built from TRBV6-1 and TRBJ1-5, with TRBD1 identical over 7 bases. J gave up 6 bases and V 4 bases, and 3 bases lay outside the gene matches. Germline assignment: CDR1 MNHNS and CDR2 SASEGT. The CDR3 has 13 amino acids. CDR3 protein: CASSGQGRQPQHF. The CDR3 DNA follows: TGTGCCAGCAGTGGACAGGGACGTCAGCCCCAGCATTTT.

This sequence joins TRBV10-3 and TRBJ2-2; D may be TRBD2 (6 bases). Germline V CDR1 and CDR2: ENHRY, SYGVKD. CDR3 length equals 14 residues. V was clipped by 7 bases and J by 3 bases, with 12 bases between them. The CDR3 spells CAINGGPDTGELFF. CDR3 DNA: TGTGCCATCAACGGAGGGCCCGACACCGGGGAGCTGTTTTTT.

The gene calls are TRBV10-3 and TRBJ2-6, with 7 nucleotides matching TRBD1. This CDR3 contains 17 residues. V shed 2 bases and J 0 bases; nucleotides not matched to a gene: 4. Germline V gives CDR1 ENHRY, CDR2 SYGVKD. The CDR3 DNA is TGTGCCATCAGTGAGACAGGGGACCTCTCTGGGGCCAACGTCCTGACTTTC. Translating it yields CAISETGDLSGANVLTF.

The rearrangement joins TRBV6-6 to TRBJ1-1, with a possible D match to TRBD1 (5 bases). This CDR3 comprises 13 residues. CDR1 is MNHNY, CDR2 SVGAGI, per germline (reference sequence). Deletions cut 6 bases from V and 6 bases from J, with 14 bases between. The CDR3 region is CASSRGRTSEAFF. CDR3 bases: TGTGCCAGCAGCCGGGGCCGGACATCTGAAGCTTTCTTT.

This clonotype came up a few times. Here the CDR3 reads CASSLRVVAPDYEQYF. In nucleotides, the CDR3 is TGTGCCAGCAGTCTCCGGGTTGTCGCCCCCGACTACGAGCAGTACTTC. The gene calls are TRBV12-3 or TRBV12-4 and TRBJ2-7, with D unresolved. This CDR3 has 16 residues. V lost 5 bases and J 3 bases, leaving 20 bases between the germline ends.

This chain connects TRBV7-9 to TRBJ1-1; D is unclear. The V end was cut by 8 bases, the J end by 2 bases, with 24 bases between. This CDR3 has 17 amino acids. Per germline, CDR1 SEHNR and CDR2 FQNEAQ (reference sequence). In DNA form, the CDR3 reads TGTGCCAGCGCCCCCCAAGGGCGTGGTAGGAAAAACACTGAAGCTTTCTTT. Encoded protein: CASAPQGRGRKNTEAFF.

This clonotype appeared many times. DNA of the CDR3: TGTGCCACCAGCAGAGCCATAGCCGGGACAGAAGACTCTGGGGCCAACGTCCTGACTTTC. Its protein is CATSRAIAGTEDSGANVLTF. The gene calls are TRBV15 and TRBJ2-6; the match to TRBD1 covers 7 bases. From germline, CDR1 is LNHNV and CDR2 YYDKDF (reference sequence). V lost 1 base, J lost 0 bases, and 12 bases stayed unmatched. The CDR3 contains 20 residues. The entire variable domain, with the rest obtained from reference TRBV15 and TRBJ2-6, is as follows: DAMVIQNPRYQVTQFGKPVTLSCSQTLNHNVMYWYQQKSSQAPKLLFHYYDKDFNNEADTPDNFQSRRPNTSFCFLDIRSPGLGDTAMYLCATSRAIAGTEDSGANVLTFGAGSRLTVL.

Written as DNA, the CDR3 is TGTGCCACCAGCAGCTTGGGGGACAGATCCTACGAGCAGTACTTC. This gives the protein CATSSLGDRSYEQYF. The chain joins TRBV15 to TRBJ2-7; the match to TRBD1 covers 7 bases. This CDR3 has 15 amino acids. The germline CDR1 and CDR2 sequences are LNHNV and YYDKDF (reference sequence). V was pared by 3 bases and J by 1 base, with 6 bases of the junction left unmatched.

This clonotype was recorded at least ten times. J is TRBJ2-7 and V is TRBV11-2; D is perhaps TRBD1 (6 bases). The CDR3 sequence is 14 residues long. V was shortened by 8 bases and J by 2 bases, with 16 bases between the two germline ends. CDR1 is SGHAT and CDR2 is FQNNGV in the germline V gene. Here the CDR3 reads CASSPGHSAYEQYF. CDR3 sequence (DNA): TGTGCCAGCTCCCCGGGACATTCGGCCTACGAGCAGTACTTC.

V and J are TRBV6-2 or TRBV6-3 and TRBJ2-7; the D is unclear. With 6 bases removed from V and 3 bases from J, the gap between germline ends came to 18 bases. CDR1 is MNHEY and CDR2 is SVGEGT in the germline V gene. The CDR3 loop spans 15 amino acids. The CDR3 DNA reads as TGTGCCAGCAGCCCCGTTGAGCGACACGACTACGAGCAGTACTTC. Translating gives CASSPVERHDYEQYF.

The rearrangement uses TRBV7-2 and TRBJ2-5; no clear D. Germline V lookup: CDR1 SGHTA, CDR2 FQGNSA. The CDR3 consists of 14 residues. Deletions cut 5 bases from V and 2 bases from J, with 12 bases between. The CDR3 DNA follows: TGTGCCAGCAGCCCAGCGATTAGGCAAGAGACCCAGTACTTC. Protein: CASSPAIRQETQYF.

The genes are TRBV6-2 or TRBV6-3 and TRBJ1-5, with D perhaps matching TRBD1 (5 bases). The CDR3 contains 14 residues. The germline V and J ends were trimmed by 6 bases and 3 bases, with 12 bases remaining between them. From germline, CDR1 is MNHEY and CDR2 SVGEGT. The CDR3 loop reads CASREDRPNQPQHF. The CDR3 coding sequence is TGTGCCAGCAGGGAAGACAGACCCAATCAGCCCCAGCATTTT.

This clonotype was observed a handful of times. The chain recombines TRBV5-6 with TRBJ1-1; possibly TRBD1 for D (6 bases). The V gene's germline CDR1 is SGHDT and CDR2 YYEEEE. This CDR3 has 14 amino acids. V lost 4 bases to trimming and J lost 7 bases, with 17 bases between them. The CDR3 loop is CASSRYREQNEAFF. The CDR3 nucleotides are TGTGCCAGCAGCCGATACAGGGAACAAAATGAAGCTTTCTTT.

This sequence joins TRBV25-1 and TRBJ1-2; weak D call: TRBD1 (5 bases). The CDR3 contains 13 residues. Trimming took 8 bases from V and 6 from J, leaving 16 bases between them. Looked up from germline, CDR1 is MGHDK and CDR2 is SYGVNS. In nucleotides, the CDR3 is TGTGCCAGCGTTGAATTAGGCAGGGATGGCTACACCTTC. Translated: CASVELGRDGYTF.

This clonotype was detected many times. This chain connects TRBV7-8 to TRBJ1-4; TRBD1 agrees at 7 bases. V gave up 4 bases and J gave up 4 bases; unmatched junction bases: 3. CDR3 length: 14 residues. Per the germline V gene, CDR1 is SGHVS and CDR2 is FQNEAQ. CDR3 region: CASSYRDSNEKLFF. DNA of the CDR3: TGTGCCAGCAGCTACCGGGACAGTAATGAAAAACTGTTTTTT. The full variable domain, its missing parts supplied by reference TRBV7-8 and TRBJ1-4, is GAGVSQSPRYKVAKRGQDVALRCDPISGHVSLFWYQQALGQGPEFLTYFQNEAQLDKSGLPSDRFFAERPEGSVSTLKIQRTQQEDSAVYLCASSYRDSNEKLFFGSGTQLSVL.

This clonotype was found many times. The chain has TRBV5-1 and TRBJ1-2; the D is unclear. Trimming left V 4 bases short and J 0 bases short, with 16 bases between. Germline V gives CDR1 SGHRS, CDR2 YFSETQ. This CDR3 region has 16 residues. CDR3 sequence: CASSPEPSDSNYGYTF. The DNA for the CDR3 is TGCGCCAGCAGCCCGGAGCCCAGTGACTCTAACTATGGCTACACCTTC.

This clonotype was recorded a few times. V gene TRBV29-1 combines with J gene TRBJ1-1, with a weak D call TRBD1 (6 bases). There are 14 residues in the CDR3. Germline loops: CDR1 SQVTM, CDR2 ANQGSEA. The V end lost 5 bases, the J end lost 0 bases, and 13 bases lay between the germline ends. The CDR3 reads CSVSQGVMNTEAFF. The CDR3 DNA reads TGCAGCGTTTCACAGGGAGTAATGAACACTGAAGCTTTCTTT.

This clonotype was seen just once. This sequence may be a read error, since a much larger clone differs from it by one base. This chain joins TRBV20-1 and TRBJ2-7, with D tentatively TRBD1 or TRBD2 (6 bases each). CDR3 length equals 15 residues. The V gene's germline CDR1 is DFQATT and CDR2 SNEGSKA (reference sequence). In DNA, the CDR3 is TGCAGTGCTAGAGATCAGGGGCGGGGTACCTACGAGCATTACTTC. It specifies CSARDQGRGTYEHYF.

The sample holds a few counts of this clonotype. The chain recombines TRBV5-6 with TRBJ2-5, with no clear D. The CDR3 runs 13 residues. The V gene's germline CDR1 is SGHDT and CDR2 YYEEEE. The V and J ends lost 1 base and 5 bases respectively, with 9 bases between them. The CDR3 DNA reads as TGTGCCAGCAGCTTGACAGATCGGGAGACCCAGTACTTC. Residues: CASSLTDRETQYF.

This chain links TRBV6-2 or TRBV6-3 with TRBJ2-7; TRBD1 agrees at 7 bases. CDR3 length: 17 amino acids. V was pared by 3 bases and J by 3 bases, with 14 bases of the junction left unmatched. Germline CDR1 is MNHEY and CDR2 is SVGEGT. The CDR3, as DNA: TGTGCCAGCAGTTATTACCCCCGGCGACAGGGATACTACGAGCAGTACTTC. This sequence encodes CASSYYPRRQGYYEQYF.

V gene TRBV10-2 combines with J gene TRBJ1-2; tentatively, D is TRBD1 (5 bases). CDR3 length equals 15 residues. The ends were cut back, 2 bases at V and 4 bases at J, with 14 bases in the middle. Germline loops: CDR1 WSHSY, CDR2 SAAADI. CDR3 sequence: CASSEDRDSIYGYTF. CDR3 DNA: TGCGCCAGCAGTGAGGACAGAGACTCGATCTATGGCTACACCTTC.

A note on this clonotype: The junction does not match germline at one end; this may be a read error. V usage is TRBV29-1 and J usage is TRBJ1-6, with a tentative D call TRBD1 (5 bases). CDR3 length: 13 residues. Germline assignment: CDR1 SQVTM and CDR2 ANQGSEA. In DNA, the CDR3 is TGCAGCGTTAAAGACAGCGTCGTTTCACCCCTCCACTTT. This encodes CSVKDSVVSPLHF.

A few counts support this clonotype. The CDR3 spells CASSLTGGISYEQYF. The CDR3 DNA reads as TGTGCCAGCAGCTTAACAGGGGGCATCTCCTACGAGCAGTACTTC. The genes are TRBV7-9 and TRBJ2-7; 9 bases match TRBD1. Looked up from germline, CDR1 is SEHNR and CDR2 is FQNEAQ (reference sequence). The V and J ends lost 2 bases and 0 bases, in that order; junction bases with no gene match: 2. This CDR3 has 15 residues.

The table lists this clonotype with a few counts. The rearrangement links TRBV24-1 to TRBJ1-5; D gene unclear. Germline CDR1 KGHDR, CDR2 SFDVKD. Trimming pared 3 bases from V and 4 bases from J, leaving 9 bases between. The CDR3 covers 14 residues. The CDR3 region has the DNA TGTGCCACCAGTGATGTGGGATTAAATCAGCCCCAGCATTTT. Its protein product is CATSDVGLNQPQHF.

This clonotype was picked up many times. J is TRBJ1-6 and V is TRBV15; D might be TRBD1 (5 bases). V shed 0 bases and J shed 7 bases, with 19 bases lying between them. Looked up from germline, CDR1 is LNHNV and CDR2 is YYDKDF (reference sequence). The CDR3 sequence is 18 residues long. The CDR3 sequence: CATSRDRGPQGSNSPLHF. In DNA form, the CDR3 reads TGTGCCACCAGCAGAGATAGGGGCCCTCAGGGATCGAATTCACCCCTCCACTTT.

This clonotype was seen only a few times. The chain carries TRBV9 and TRBJ1-2; D may be TRBD1 (5 bases). Germline-derived CDR1 and CDR2 are SGDLS and YYNGEE. With 0 bases removed from V and 3 bases from J, the gap between germline ends came to 9 bases. The CDR3 is 14 amino acids. The CDR3 DNA sequence: TGTGCCAGCAGCGTAGATCAGGGCTACTATGGCTACACCTTC. Amino acids: CASSVDQGYYGYTF.

The chain is built from TRBV10-3 and TRBJ2-7; possibly TRBD2 for D (6 bases). CDR3 length: 18 residues. Trimming shortened V by 10 bases and J by 1 base, and 29 bases separated the two germline ends. Germline CDR1 is ENHRY and CDR2 is SYGVKD. The CDR3 coding sequence is TGTGCCAGCAGCCAAGGCCTGAGCCGGGGGAAGCTATCCTACGAGCAGTACTTC. Translated: CASSQGLSRGKLSYEQYF.